This TCR beta chain was identified in a study of tumor-infiltrating lymphocytes in primary liver carcinoma. Overall study: Surgical resection treated primary liver carcinoma in the patients. Subjects consisted of male and female patients aged 30 to 69 years.

For blood RNA, unsorted whole blood served as the source, and germline DNA was extracted too. Making TCR beta cDNA involved approximately 480 ng total RNA and a constant-region primer. Libraries of TCR beta came from three nested multiplex PCR rounds with slightly modified ARM-PCR. Forward primers for TRBV1-TRBV30 and a C-beta reverse primer served the first two PCR rounds, at about 10 cycles each. TCRdb re-analysed the multiplex PCR reads in MiXCR, keeping a single row per CDR3 protein. The sample lists some 200,000 distinct CDR3 sequences, 65% seen once, with roughly 7% in the top ten. Details on this clonotype: A much larger clone sits a single nucleotide away, making a read error possible.

This CDR3 is built from 12 residues. Germline-derived CDR1 and CDR2 are MNHEY and SVGEGT. This TCR was recovered from a woman aged 55-75 years with primary liver carcinoma and hepatitis B virus infection. V and J are TRBV6-2 or TRBV6-3 and TRBJ2-1; D is undetermined. Source material: peripheral blood. The DNA of the CDR3 is TGTGCCGGCAGTTACCCCCCCCGGGAGCAGTTCTTC. This encodes CAGSYPPREQFF.